In this sample, the clone carrying this TCR beta chain turned up many times. V gave up 5 bases and J gave up 5 bases; unmatched junction bases: 1. The CDR3 runs to 11 residues. From germline, CDR1 is SQVTM and CDR2 ANQGSEA. The sequenced template was cDNA made from the entire isolated RNA. Sequenced by immunoSEQ multiplex PCR; TCRdb stores in-frame clones only, minus some. In the table there are more than 300,000 clones, roughly an eighth of which are singletons. The data belong to a study of beta chain features in type 1 diabetes. V is TRBV29-1 and J is TRBJ2-5; 8 bases fit TRBD2. This sequence originates from a man younger than 35 in good health. Source material: naive CD4+ T cells from blood. The CDR3 nucleotides read TGCAGCGTTCGGGAGGGCGAGACCCAGTACTTC. It translates to CSVREGETQYF.